This T cell receptor beta chain was found in a study of tumor and adjacent non-tumor tissue in lung cancer. Whole-study findings and limits: TCR diversity was significantly greater in tumor than normal lung tissue.

Germline V gene data show CDR1 as SGHRS and CDR2 as YFSETQ. The CDR3 has 15 amino acids. In the case of this clonotype: Its antigen is undetermined. One end of the junction is discordant with germline, which a read error may explain.

This sample's RNA came from whole unsorted tissue. Distant lung tissue was collected more than 3 cm away from the tumor edge. Three rounds of nested PCR, following a modified ARM-PCR protocol, produced the TCRbeta library. TCRdb reprocessed the multiplex PCR reads with MiXCR, giving one entry per CDR3 protein. The profile shows more than 60,000 distinct CDR3 sequences, around 82% of them singletons. Material: distant non-tumor lung tissue. This rearrangement joins TRBV5-1 to TRBJ1-1; no clear D. The receptor was isolated from a man aged 55 to 70 with non-small cell lung cancer. In DNA, the CDR3 is TGTGCCAGCAGCCATACGAACATGGCGAACACTGAAGCTTTCTTT. Encoded protein: CASSHTNMANTEAFF.